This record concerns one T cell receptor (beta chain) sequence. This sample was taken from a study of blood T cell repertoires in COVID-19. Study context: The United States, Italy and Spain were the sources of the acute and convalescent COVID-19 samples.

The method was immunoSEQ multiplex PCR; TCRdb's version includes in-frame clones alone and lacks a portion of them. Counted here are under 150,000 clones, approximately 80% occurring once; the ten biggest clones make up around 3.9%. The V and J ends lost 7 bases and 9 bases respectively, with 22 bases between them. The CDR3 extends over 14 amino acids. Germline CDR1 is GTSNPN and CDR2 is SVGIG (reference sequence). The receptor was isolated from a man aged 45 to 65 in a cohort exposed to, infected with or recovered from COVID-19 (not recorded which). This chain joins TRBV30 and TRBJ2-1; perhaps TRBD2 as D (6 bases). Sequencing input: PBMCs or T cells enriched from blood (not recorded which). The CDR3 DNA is TGTGCCTTAAAAAGTCCGGGGGAAGCTGGTGAGCAGTTCTTC. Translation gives CALKSPGEAGEQFF.